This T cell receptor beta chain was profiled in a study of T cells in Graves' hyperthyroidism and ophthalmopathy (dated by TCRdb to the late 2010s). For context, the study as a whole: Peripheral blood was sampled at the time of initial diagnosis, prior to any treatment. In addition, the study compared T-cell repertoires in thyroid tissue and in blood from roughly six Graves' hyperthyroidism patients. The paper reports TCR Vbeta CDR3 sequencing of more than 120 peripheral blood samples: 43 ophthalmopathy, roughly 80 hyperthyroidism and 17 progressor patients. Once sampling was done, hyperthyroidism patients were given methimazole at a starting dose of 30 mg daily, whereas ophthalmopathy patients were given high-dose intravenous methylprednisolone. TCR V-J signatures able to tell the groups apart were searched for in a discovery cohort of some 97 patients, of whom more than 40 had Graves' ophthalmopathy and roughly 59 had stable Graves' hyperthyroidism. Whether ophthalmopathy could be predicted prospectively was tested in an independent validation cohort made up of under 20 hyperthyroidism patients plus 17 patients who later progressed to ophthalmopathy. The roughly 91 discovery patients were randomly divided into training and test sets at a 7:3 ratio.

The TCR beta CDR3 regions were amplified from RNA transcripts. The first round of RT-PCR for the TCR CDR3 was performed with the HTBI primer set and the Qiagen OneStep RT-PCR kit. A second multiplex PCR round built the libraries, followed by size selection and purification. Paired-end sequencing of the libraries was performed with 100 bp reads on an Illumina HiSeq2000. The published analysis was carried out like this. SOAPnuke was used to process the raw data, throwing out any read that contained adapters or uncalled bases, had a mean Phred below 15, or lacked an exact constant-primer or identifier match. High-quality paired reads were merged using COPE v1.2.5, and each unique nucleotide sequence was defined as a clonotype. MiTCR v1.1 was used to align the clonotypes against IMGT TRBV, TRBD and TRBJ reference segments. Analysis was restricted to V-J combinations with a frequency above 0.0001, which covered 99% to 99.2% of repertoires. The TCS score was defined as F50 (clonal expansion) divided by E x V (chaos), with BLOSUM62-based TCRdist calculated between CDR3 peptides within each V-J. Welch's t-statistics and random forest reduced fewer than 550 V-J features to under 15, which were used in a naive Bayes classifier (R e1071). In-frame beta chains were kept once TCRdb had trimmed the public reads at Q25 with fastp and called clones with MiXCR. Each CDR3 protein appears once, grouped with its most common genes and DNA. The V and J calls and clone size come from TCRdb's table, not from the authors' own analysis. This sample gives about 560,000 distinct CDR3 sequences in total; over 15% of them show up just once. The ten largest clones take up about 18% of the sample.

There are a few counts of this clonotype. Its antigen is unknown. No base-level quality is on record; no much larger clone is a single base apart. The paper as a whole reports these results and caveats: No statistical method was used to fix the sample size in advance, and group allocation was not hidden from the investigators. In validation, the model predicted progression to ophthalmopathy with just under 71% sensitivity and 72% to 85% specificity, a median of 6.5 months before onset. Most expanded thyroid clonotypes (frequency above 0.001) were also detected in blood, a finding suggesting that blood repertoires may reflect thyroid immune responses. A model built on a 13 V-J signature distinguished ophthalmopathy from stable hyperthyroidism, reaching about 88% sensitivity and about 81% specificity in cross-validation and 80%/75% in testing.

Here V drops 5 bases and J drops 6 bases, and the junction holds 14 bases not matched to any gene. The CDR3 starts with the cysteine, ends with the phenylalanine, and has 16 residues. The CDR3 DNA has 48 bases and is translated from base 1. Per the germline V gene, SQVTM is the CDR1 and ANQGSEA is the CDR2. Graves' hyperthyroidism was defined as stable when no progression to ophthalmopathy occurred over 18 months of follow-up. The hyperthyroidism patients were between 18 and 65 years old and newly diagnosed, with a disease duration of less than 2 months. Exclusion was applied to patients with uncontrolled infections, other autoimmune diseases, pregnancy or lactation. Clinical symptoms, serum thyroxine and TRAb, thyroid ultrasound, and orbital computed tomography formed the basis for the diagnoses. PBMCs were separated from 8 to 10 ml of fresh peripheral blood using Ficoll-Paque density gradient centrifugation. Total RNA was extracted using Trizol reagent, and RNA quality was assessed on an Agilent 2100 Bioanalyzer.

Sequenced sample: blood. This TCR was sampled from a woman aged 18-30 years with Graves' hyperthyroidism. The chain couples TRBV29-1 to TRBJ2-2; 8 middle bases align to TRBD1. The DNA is TGCAGCGTTTTGAATACACAGGGGGGACCACCCGGGGAGCTGTTTTTT. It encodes CSVLNTQGGPPGELFF.